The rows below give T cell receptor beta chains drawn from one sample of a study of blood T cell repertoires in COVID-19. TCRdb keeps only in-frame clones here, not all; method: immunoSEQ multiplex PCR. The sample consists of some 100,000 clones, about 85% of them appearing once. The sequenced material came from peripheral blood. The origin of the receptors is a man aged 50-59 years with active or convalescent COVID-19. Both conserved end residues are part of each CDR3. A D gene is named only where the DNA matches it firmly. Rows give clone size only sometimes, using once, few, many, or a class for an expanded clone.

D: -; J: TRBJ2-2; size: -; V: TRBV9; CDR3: CASSVDAGNTGELFF; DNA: TGTGCCAGCAGCGTTGATGCGGGGAACACCGGGGAGCTGTTTTTT
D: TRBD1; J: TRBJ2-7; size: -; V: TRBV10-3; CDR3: CAISNGTGSYEQYF; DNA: TGTGCCATCAGCAACGGGACAGGCAGTTACGAGCAGTACTTC
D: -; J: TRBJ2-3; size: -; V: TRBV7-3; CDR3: CASSSSSSTDTQYF; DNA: TGTGCCAGCAGCTCGAGTAGCAGCACAGATACGCAGTATTTT
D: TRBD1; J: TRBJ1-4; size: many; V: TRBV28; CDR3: CASRYPGTGGEKLFF; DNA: TGTGCCAGCAGATACCCCGGGACAGGGGGTGAAAAACTGTTTTTT
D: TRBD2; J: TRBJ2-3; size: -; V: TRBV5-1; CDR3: CASSTGRAGDTQYF; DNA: TGCGCCAGCAGCACCGGGAGGGCGGGAGATACGCAGTATTTT
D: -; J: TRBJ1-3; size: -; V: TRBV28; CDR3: CASLPGTPGNTIYF; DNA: TGTGCCAGCCTCCCTGGGACACCTGGAAACACCATATATTTT
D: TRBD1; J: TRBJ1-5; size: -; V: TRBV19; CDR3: CASSPVGQGVGSNQPQHF; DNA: TGTGCCAGTAGCCCCGTCGGACAGGGGGTAGGTAGCAATCAGCCCCAGCATTTT
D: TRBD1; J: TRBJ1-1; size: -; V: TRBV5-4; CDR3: CASSLSPDRGRTEAFF; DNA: TGTGCCAGCAGCTTGTCTCCTGACAGGGGGCGAACTGAAGCTTTCTTT
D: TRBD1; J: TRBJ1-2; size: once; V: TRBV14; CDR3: CASSLDRNYGYTF; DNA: TGTGCCAGCAGTCTGGACAGGAACTATGGCTACACCTTC
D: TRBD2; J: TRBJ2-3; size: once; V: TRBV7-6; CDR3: CASSLGLAGVTDTQYF; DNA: TGTGCCAGCAGCTTAGGGCTAGCGGGAGTGACAGATACGCAGTATTTT
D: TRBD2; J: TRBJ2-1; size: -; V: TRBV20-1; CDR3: CSASMTSGSNEQFF; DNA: TGCAGTGCTAGTATGACTAGCGGGAGCAATGAGCAGTTCTTC
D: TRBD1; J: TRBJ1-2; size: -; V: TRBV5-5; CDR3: CASSLGSGGIVYGYTF; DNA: TGTGCCAGCAGCTTGGGGTCAGGGGGAATCGTCTATGGCTACACCTTC
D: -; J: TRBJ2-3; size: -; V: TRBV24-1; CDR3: CATSGAGEEYTQYF; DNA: TGTGCCACCAGTGGGGCAGGGGAAGAATATACGCAGTATTTT
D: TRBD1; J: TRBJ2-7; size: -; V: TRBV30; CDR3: CAWSRQGDSYEQYF; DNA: TGTGCCTGGAGCAGACAGGGGGATTCCTACGAGCAGTACTTC
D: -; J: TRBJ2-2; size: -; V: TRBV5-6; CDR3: CASSYPGAPGELFF; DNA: TGTGCCAGCAGCTATCCAGGGGCCCCCGGGGAGCTGTTTTTT
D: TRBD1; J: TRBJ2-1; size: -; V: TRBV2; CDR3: CATRDSLYNEQFF; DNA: TGTGCCACCCGGGACAGCCTATACAATGAGCAGTTCTTC
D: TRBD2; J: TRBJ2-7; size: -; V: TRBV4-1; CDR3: CASSLGGLPRDEQYF; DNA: TGCGCCAGCAGCCTGGGGGGACTACCCCGGGACGAGCAGTACTTC
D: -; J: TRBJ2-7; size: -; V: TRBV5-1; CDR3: CASSPRTDSYEQYF; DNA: TGCGCCAGCAGCCCCCGGACAGACTCCTACGAGCAGTACTTC
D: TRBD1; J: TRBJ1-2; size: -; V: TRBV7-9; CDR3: CASRPGTGGFNYGYTF; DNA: TGTGCCAGCAGACCCGGGACAGGGGGCTTTAACTATGGCTACACCTTC
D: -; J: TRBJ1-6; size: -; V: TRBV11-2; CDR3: CASSLVPRRQRNSPLHF; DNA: TGTGCCAGCAGCTTAGTACCCAGGAGGCAACGTAATTCACCCCTCCACTTT
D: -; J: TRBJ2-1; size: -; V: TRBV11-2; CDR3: CASSHPPGSEQFF; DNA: TGTGCCAGCAGCCATCCCCCGGGTAGTGAGCAGTTCTTC
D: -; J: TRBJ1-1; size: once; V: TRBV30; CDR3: CAWSADMNTEAFF; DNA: TGTGCCTGGAGTGCGGACATGAACACTGAAGCTTTCTTT
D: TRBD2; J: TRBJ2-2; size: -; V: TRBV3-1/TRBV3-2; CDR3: CASSQVAGGPYTGELFF; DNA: TGTGCCAGCAGCCAGGTAGCGGGAGGGCCGTACACCGGGGAGCTGTTTTTT
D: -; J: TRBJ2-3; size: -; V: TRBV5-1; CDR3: CASSLLASATDTQYF; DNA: TGCGCCAGCAGCTTGTTGGCTAGCGCCACAGATACGCAGTATTTT
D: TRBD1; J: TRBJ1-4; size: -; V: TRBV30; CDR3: CAWSALGQADEKLFF; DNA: TGTGCCTGGAGTGCTCTGGGACAGGCGGATGAAAAACTGTTTTTT
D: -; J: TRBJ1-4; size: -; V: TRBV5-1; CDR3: CASSLQGPNEKLFF; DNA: TGCGCCAGCAGCTTGCAGGGGCCTAATGAAAAACTGTTTTTT
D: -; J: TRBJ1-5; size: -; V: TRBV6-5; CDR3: CASRGEINQPQHF; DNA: TGTGCCAGCAGAGGGGAAATCAATCAGCCCCAGCATTTT
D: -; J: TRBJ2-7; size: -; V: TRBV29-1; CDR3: CSVEVVVFGEQYF; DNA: TGCAGCGTTGAAGTAGTTGTGTTTGGCGAGCAGTACTTC
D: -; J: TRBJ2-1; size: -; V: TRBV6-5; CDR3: CASSFAGLHNEQFF; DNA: TGTGCCAGCAGTTTTGCCGGACTGCACAATGAGCAGTTCTTC
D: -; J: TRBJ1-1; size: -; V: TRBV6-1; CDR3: CASSEAHGAGNTEAFF; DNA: TGTGCCAGCAGTGAAGCGCATGGGGCCGGGAACACTGAAGCTTTCTTT
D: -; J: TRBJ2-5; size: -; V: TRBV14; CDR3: CASSLAGLRETQYF; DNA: TGTGCCAGCAGCCTCGCAGGGTTGCGAGAGACCCAGTACTTC
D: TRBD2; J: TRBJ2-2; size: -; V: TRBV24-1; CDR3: CATPGTLAGGPNTGELFF; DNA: TGTGCCACTCCAGGAACACTAGCGGGAGGGCCTAACACCGGGGAGCTGTTTTTT
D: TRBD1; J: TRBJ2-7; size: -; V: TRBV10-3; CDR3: CAISESDRGLNEQYF; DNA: TGTGCCATCAGTGAGTCGGACAGGGGGCTCAACGAGCAGTACTTC
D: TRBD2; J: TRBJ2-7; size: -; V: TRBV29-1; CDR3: CSVELAESYEQYF; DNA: TGCAGCGTTGAACTAGCGGAGTCCTACGAGCAGTACTTC
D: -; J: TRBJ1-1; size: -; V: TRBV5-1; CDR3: CASSFVEGTEAFF; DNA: TGCGCCAGCAGCTTCGTTGAGGGAACTGAAGCTTTCTTT
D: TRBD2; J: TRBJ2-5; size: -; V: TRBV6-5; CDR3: CASRVAGTYQETQYF; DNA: TGTGCCAGCAGGGTAGCGGGTACCTACCAAGAGACCCAGTACTTC
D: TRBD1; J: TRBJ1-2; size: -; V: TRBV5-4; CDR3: CASQGQGEEGNYGYTF; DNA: TGTGCCAGCCAGGGACAGGGTGAGGAGGGTAACTATGGCTACACCTTC
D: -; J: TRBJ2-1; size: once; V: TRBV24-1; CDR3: CATSEHYNEQFF; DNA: TGTGCCACCAGTGAACACTACAATGAGCAGTTCTTC
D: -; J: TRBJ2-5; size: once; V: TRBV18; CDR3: CASSLDGTVGETQYF; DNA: TGTGCCAGCTCACTTGACGGGACTGTGGGGGAGACCCAGTACTTC
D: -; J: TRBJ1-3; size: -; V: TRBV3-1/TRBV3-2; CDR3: CASSLGTPEAGNTIYF; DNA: TGTGCCAGCAGCCTCGGGACTCCGGAGGCTGGAAACACCATATATTTT